What follows is one TCR beta chain and its context. This specimen belongs to a study of blood T cell repertoires in COVID-19. Authors' data handling: From reference gene primer amplification, estimates of nucleated cell counts were derived. Generated by immunoSEQ multiplex PCR, the TCRdb table keeps only in-frame clones and is missing some. D and trimming come from the DNA, and the V and J calls and clone size come from that table. The sample comprises fewer than 250,000 clones, roughly 85% of which are singletons, and 4.8% rests with the top ten. The clonotype was recovered from a woman aged 50 to 60 who had been exposed to COVID-19. Sequenced sample: PBMCs or T cells enriched from blood (not recorded which).

CDR3 nucleotides: TGTGCCAGCAGCTCCCCTCGAGGACTAGTCGACGAGCAGTTCTTC. This encodes CASSSPRGLVDEQFF. V gene TRBV11-2 combines with J gene TRBJ2-1; 7 positions match TRBD2. CDR1 SGHAT and CDR2 FQNNGV come from the germline V gene. V shed 4 bases and J 10 bases; nucleotides not matched to a gene: 13. This CDR3 spans 15 amino acids.